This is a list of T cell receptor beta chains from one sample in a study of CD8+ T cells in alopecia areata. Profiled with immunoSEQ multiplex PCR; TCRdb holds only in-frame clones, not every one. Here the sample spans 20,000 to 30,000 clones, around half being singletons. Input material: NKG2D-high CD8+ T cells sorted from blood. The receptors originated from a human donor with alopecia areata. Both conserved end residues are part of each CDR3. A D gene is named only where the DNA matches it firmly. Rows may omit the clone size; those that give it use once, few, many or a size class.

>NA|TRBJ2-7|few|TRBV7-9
TGTGCCAGCAGCTTTGACGGAATTACTTACGAGCAGTACTTC
CASSFDGITYEQYF
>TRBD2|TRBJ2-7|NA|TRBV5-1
TGCGCCAGCAGCCCCCGGAGCGGGAGGGCCCTCTACGAGCAGTACTTC
CASSPRSGRALYEQYF
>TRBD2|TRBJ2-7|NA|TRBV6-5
TGTGCCAGCAGTTTCGGGGGGAGCTCCTACGAGCAGTACTTC
CASSFGGSSYEQYF
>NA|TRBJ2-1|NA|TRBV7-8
TGTGCCAGCAGCTTACCTAGCAGTGATGAGCAGTTCTTC
CASSLPSSDEQFF
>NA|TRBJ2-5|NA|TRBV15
TGTGCCACCAGCCGCCTGACTAGATCGGAGACCCAGTACTTC
CATSRLTRSETQYF
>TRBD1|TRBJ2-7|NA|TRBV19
TGTGCCAGTAGTATCGACAGGGGGACCTACGAGCAGTACTTC
CASSIDRGTYEQYF
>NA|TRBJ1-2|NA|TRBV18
TGTGCCAGCTCGGGGGCTAACTATGGCTACACCTTC
CASSGANYGYTF
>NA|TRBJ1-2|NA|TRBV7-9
TGTGCCAGCAGTACCGTCCACGACAGACCCTATGGCTACACCTTC
CASSTVHDRPYGYTF
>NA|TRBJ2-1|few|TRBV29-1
TGCAGCGTTGAACTCGGAGGGGTACATGAGCAGTTCTTC
CSVELGGVHEQFF
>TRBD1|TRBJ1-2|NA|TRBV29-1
TGCAGCGTTCGGGACAGGGATGACTATGGCTACACCTTC
CSVRDRDDYGYTF